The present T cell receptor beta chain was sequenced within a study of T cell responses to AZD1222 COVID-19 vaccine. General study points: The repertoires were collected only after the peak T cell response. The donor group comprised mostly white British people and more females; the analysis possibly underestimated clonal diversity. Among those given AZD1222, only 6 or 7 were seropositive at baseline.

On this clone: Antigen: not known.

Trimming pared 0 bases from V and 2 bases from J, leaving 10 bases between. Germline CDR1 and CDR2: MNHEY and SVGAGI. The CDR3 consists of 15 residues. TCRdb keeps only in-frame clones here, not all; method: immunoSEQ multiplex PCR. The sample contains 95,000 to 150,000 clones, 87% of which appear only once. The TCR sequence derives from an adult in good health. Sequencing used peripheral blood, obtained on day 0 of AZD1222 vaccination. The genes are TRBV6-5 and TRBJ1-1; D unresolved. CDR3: CASSYSMSQNTEAFF. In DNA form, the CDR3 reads TGTGCCAGCAGTTACTCGATGAGCCAAAACACTGAAGCTTTCTTT.